The subject of this entry is one T cell receptor beta chain. What it binds is not known. The PCR ran on 60 Vbeta and 13 Jbeta primers. The table came from immunoSEQ multiplex PCR; TCRdb's copy has only in-frame clones and leaves some out. The sample has roughly 130,000 clones; roughly four fifths are singletons. The data stem from a study of cytomegalovirus exposure and HLA in healthy donors. The study's findings and limits: In a later analysis, TCR beta V- and J-gene trimming showed a link to a missense DCLRE1C variant. Researchers reported in a later analysis that common viral pathogens appeared linked to several top clusters. In vitro, three CMV-associated chains proved specific for CMV antigens.

The J segment lost 6 bases and the V segment lost 5 bases, leaving 8 bases of the junction unmatched. CDR3 length: 14 amino acids. Looked up from germline, CDR1 is PRHDT and CDR2 is FYEKMQ (reference sequence). V gene TRBV13 combines with J gene TRBJ2-7; 9 nucleotides align to TRBD1. The sequence derives from a boy between 10 and 17 years old in good health and CMV-seronegative. Sequenced sample: PBMCs. CDR3 region: CASSPRDRVVEQYF. The DNA of the CDR3 is TGTGCCAGCAGCCCTCGGGACAGGGTTGTCGAGCAGTACTTC.